This T cell receptor (beta chain) was captured in a study of patients and donors after allogeneic stem cell transplantation. Germline CDR1 LNHNV, CDR2 YYDKDF (reference sequence). V was pared by 0 bases and J by 8 bases, with 12 bases of the junction left unmatched. The CDR3 is made up of 16 amino acids. This clonotype was observed a few times. TCRdb re-called the RT-PCR reads with MiXCR, one entry per CDR3 protein. The sample records about 960,000 distinct CDR3 sequences, about 20% being singletons. Sequencing was performed on blood, either unsorted or a sorted T cell fraction (not recorded which). The source is a human donor who was either an allogeneic HSCT recipient or a stem cell or donor lymphocyte infusion donor (not recorded which). It is not recorded whose cells these are; they may come from a transplant donor. The V gene is TRBV15, the J gene TRBJ1-1; 7 bases align to TRBD1. CDR3 nucleotide sequence: TGTGCCACCAGCAGAGATTTGGCGACAGGGTTATCCGAAGCTTTCTTT. This encodes CATSRDLATGLSEAFF. Filled out from reference TRBV15 and TRBJ1-1, the complete variable domain reads DAMVIQNPRYQVTQFGKPVTLSCSQTLNHNVMYWYQQKSSQAPKLLFHYYDKDFNNEADTPDNFQSRRPNTSFCFLDIRSPGLGDTAMYLCATSRDLATGLSEAFFGQGTRLTVV.